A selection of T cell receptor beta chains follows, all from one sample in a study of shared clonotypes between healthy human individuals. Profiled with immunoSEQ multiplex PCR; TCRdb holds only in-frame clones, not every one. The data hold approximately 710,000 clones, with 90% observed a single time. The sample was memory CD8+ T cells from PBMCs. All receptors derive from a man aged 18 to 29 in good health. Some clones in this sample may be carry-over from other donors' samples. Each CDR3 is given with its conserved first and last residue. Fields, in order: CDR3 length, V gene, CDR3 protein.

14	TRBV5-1	CASSLGGETYEQYF
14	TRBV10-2	CAGSYSGSTYEQYF
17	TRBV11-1	CASSPLRQVWVNTEAFF
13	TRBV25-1	CASSAARGPEQYF
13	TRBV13	CASSLARSQPQHF
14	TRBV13	CASSLGEDRETQYF
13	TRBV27	CASSRWMNTEAFF
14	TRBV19	CASSPGQGPYEQYF
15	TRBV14	CASSPSRLAGETQYF
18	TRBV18	CASSPVGLAGVSTGELFF
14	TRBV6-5	CASGADRNPYEQYF
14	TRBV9	CASSDRKEGDTQYF
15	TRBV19	CASSDPGRIQETQYF
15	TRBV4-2	CASSQALAGTYEQYF
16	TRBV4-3	CASSQRVGGALNEQFF
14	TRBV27	CASSLLPDRETQYF
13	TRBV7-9	CASSFSDNYGYTF
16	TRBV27	CASSLWGNRGNQPQHF
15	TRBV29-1	CCRGRDSVPLYEQYF
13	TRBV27	CASSFGGPDTQYF
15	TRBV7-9	CASSLARRGIGELFF
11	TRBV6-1	CASRGVNIQYF
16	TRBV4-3	CASSQDRAVIQETQYF
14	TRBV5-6	CASSLRGDGQPQHF
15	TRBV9	CASSVAGLSYNEQFF
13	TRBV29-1	CSVGTGGLGEQYF
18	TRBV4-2	CASSQGVRVTSGRNEQFF
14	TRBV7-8	CASRDRGSTDTQYF
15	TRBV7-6	CASSLVLARANEQFF
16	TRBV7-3	CASSAGSGRSRHEQFF
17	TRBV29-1	CSVEAPSERTHTHEQYF
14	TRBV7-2	CASSLMVPDTEAFF
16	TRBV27	CASTERGLVITGELFF
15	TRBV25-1	CASSESRDTFYEQYF
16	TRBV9	CASSPSGRFTLDEQFF
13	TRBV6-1	CASELRGTYEQYF
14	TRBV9	CASSVAGKAHEQFF
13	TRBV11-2	CASSFGWYGEQYF
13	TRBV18	CASSPPVTDTQYF
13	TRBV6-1	CASRIDRPYEQYF
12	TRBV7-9	CASSQAGEKLFF
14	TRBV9	CASSVGRGLWGYTF
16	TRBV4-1	CASSQEGLAGIYEQYF
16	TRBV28	CASSPLAGGPSNEQFF
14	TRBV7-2	CASSLIGTGVMQYF
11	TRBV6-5	CASSGIGEAFF
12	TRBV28	CASSTIRYEQYF
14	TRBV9	CASSPSTGAYGYTF
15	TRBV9	CASSVASSGANVLTF
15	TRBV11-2	CASRPRAGVGETQYF
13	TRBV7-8	CASKPGLTYEQYF
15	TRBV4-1	CASSPREGTRPEAFF
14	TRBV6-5	CASSYLREGAIQYF
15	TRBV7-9	CASSLLSDVQETQYF